Listed below are T cell receptor beta chains from one sample, sequenced in a study of blood T cell repertoires in COVID-19. The method was immunoSEQ multiplex PCR; TCRdb's version includes in-frame clones alone and lacks a portion of them. The data show around 75,000 clones, about 85% seen once. Input material: peripheral blood. All receptors come from a man aged 50-60 years with COVID-19, enrolled during active disease. CDR3s include the opening cysteine and the closing phenylalanine or tryptophan. D genes are given only for firm matches. Rows give clone size only sometimes, using once, few, many, or a class for an expanded clone.

j_call clone_size d_call v_call cdr3_nt cdr3_aa
TRBJ2-5 once . TRBV27 TGTGCCAGCAGTTTAAGTTCCCGGGGGTTCCAAGAGACCCAGTACTTC CASSLSSRGFQETQYF
TRBJ1-6 . . TRBV2 TGTGCCAGCAGTGAGCGCAGGAATAATTCACCCCTCCACTTT CASSERRNNSPLHF
TRBJ1-1 few . TRBV5-1 TGCGCCAGTACAGGGTCTACTGAAGCTTTCTTT CASTGSTEAFF
TRBJ2-1 . TRBD1 TRBV19 TGTGCCAGTAATGCACAGGGGTATAATGAGCAGTTCTTC CASNAQGYNEQFF
TRBJ2-7 . . TRBV5-6 TGTGCCAGCAGCTTGGCCGGGACTCCCCTGGACGAGCAGTACTTC CASSLAGTPLDEQYF
TRBJ2-5 . . TRBV20-1 TGCAGTGGTGGGAGGGAGACCCAGTACTTC CSGGRETQYF
TRBJ2-7 . TRBD2 TRBV2 TGTGCCAGCAGGGGGGGGCTAGCGGGGCCCTCCGAGCAGTACTTC CASRGGLAGPSEQYF
TRBJ2-7 few TRBD1 TRBV6-5 TGTGCCAGCAGTTACTCGGCAGGGGGTTACGAGCAGTACTTC CASSYSAGGYEQYF
TRBJ1-1 . . TRBV21-1 TGTGCCAGCCCCTCGGGGGGGTCCACTGAAGCTTTCTTT CASPSGGSTEAFF
TRBJ2-6 . . TRBV19 . CASTSGANVLTF
TRBJ1-1 . TRBD1 TRBV28 TGTGCCAGCAGTGTCACAGGGGGACTGAACACTGAAGCTTTCTTT CASSVTGGLNTEAFF
TRBJ2-5 . . TRBV24-1 TGTGCCACCAGTGATCCGGGACTGGGGGTCGAGACCCAGTACTTC CATSDPGLGVETQYF
TRBJ2-6 once . TRBV28 TGTGCCAGCAGTTTTCAGGGGTCTGGGGCCAACGTCCTGACTTTC CASSFQGSGANVLTF
TRBJ2-7 . . TRBV9 TGTGCCAGCAGCGTAACAGGGTCGGCGTACGAGCAGTACTTC CASSVTGSAYEQYF
TRBJ2-7 . TRBD2 TRBV5-8 TGTGCCAGCAGCCACTCCATACTAGCGGGAGCTACCTTC CASSHSILAGATF
TRBJ2-5 . . TRBV7-2 TGTGCCAGCAGCCCACAAACAGGGCTGGAGACCCAGTACTTC CASSPQTGLETQYF
TRBJ2-7 . TRBD2 TRBV9 TGTGCCAGCAGCGGGACTAGCGCCTCCTACGAGCAGTACTTC CASSGTSASYEQYF
TRBJ1-3 . . TRBV5-1 TGCGCCAGCAGCTTCGGTGGAAACACCATATATTTT CASSFGGNTIYF
TRBJ1-5 . . TRBV28 TGTGCCAGCAGTTTCGGGACTGTCAATCAGCCCCAGCATTTT CASSFGTVNQPQHF
TRBJ2-7 . . TRBV5-1 TGCGCCAGCAGCGCCGGAGGGCTACCCTACGAGCAGTACTTC CASSAGGLPYEQYF
TRBJ2-5 . TRBD1 TRBV10-1 TGCGCCAGCAGTGGGAGACAGGGTGCGACCCAGTACTTC CASSGRQGATQYF
TRBJ1-1 medium-sized . TRBV11-2 TGTGCCAGCAGCCGACAGCTGAACACTGAAGCTTTCTTT CASSRQLNTEAFF
TRBJ1-1 . TRBD1 TRBV5-1 TGCGCCAGCAGCTTGGGGGACAGGGGTTCCACTGAAGCTTTCTTT CASSLGDRGSTEAFF
TRBJ2-3 once . TRBV9 TGTGCCAGCACCCCTCGGGGAACTGGAGATACGCAGTATTTT CASTPRGTGDTQYF
TRBJ2-2 . . TRBV3-1/TRBV3-2 TGTGCCAGCAGCTACGACTCCGGGTTGACCGGGGAGCTGTTTTTT CASSYDSGLTGELFF
TRBJ1-1 . . TRBV7-2 TGTGCCAGCAGCCTGGGAGTAGGTGAAGCTTTCTTT CASSLGVGEAFF
TRBJ1-2 . . TRBV28 TGTGCCAGCAGTTCACAGGGTGACTATGGCTACACCTTC CASSSQGDYGYTF
TRBJ2-1 . . TRBV6-5 TGTGCCAGCACTAGAGAGGGTTCATACAATGAGCAGTTCTTC CASTREGSYNEQFF
TRBJ1-4 . TRBD1 TRBV5-1 TGCGCCAGCAGCTCCTCCCGGACAGGTTCTAATGAAAAACTGTTTTTT CASSSSRTGSNEKLFF
TRBJ1-3 . . TRBV6-5 TGTGCCAGCAGACAGGTCTCTGGAAACACCATATATTTT CASRQVSGNTIYF
TRBJ2-5 . TRBD2 TRBV4-1 TGCGCCAGCAGCCCGACGGTACTAGGGAGGGCCCGAGAGACCCAGTACTTC CASSPTVLGRARETQYF
TRBJ1-5 once . TRBV7-2 TGTGCCAGCAGCCAACAAATAAGGGGTCAGCCCCAGCATTTT CASSQQIRGQPQHF
TRBJ2-5 few . TRBV4-1 TGCGCCAGCAGCCAAGAGCCTATGGGGAGAGAGACCCAGTACTTC CASSQEPMGRETQYF
TRBJ2-7 . . TRBV29-1 TGCAGCGTTGACCGAGGCGGTGAGCAGTACTTC CSVDRGGEQYF
TRBJ2-1 once . TRBV2 TGTGCCAGCAGTGAATGGGGGCAAGCAGTCTCCTACAATGAGCAGTTCTTC CASSEWGQAVSYNEQFF
TRBJ2-7 . TRBD1 TRBV9 TGTGCCAGCAGCCTAGGGACAGGGGGCAACGAGCAGTACTTC CASSLGTGGNEQYF
TRBJ1-5 . TRBD1 TRBV28 TGTGCCAGCAGTTTAGGCGGGACAGCCTATCAGCCCCAGCATTTT CASSLGGTAYQPQHF
TRBJ2-1 . . TRBV5-1 TGCGCCAGCAGCTTGGATACGAGCTCCTACAATGAGCAGTTCTTC CASSLDTSSYNEQFF
TRBJ2-1 . TRBD2 TRBV6-5 TGTGCCAGCATTCGCGGGGGGTACAATGAGCAGTTCTTC CASIRGGYNEQFF
TRBJ2-6 . TRBD1 TRBV19 TGTGCCAGTGGGACAGGGGCCAGCTCTGGGGCCAACGTCCTGACTTTC CASGTGASSGANVLTF
TRBJ2-2 . . TRBV7-3 TGTGCCAGCCGAGGTCAGACCACCGGGGAGCTGTTTTTT CASRGQTTGELFF
TRBJ2-4 . TRBD1 TRBV28 TGTGCCAGCAGTCCGACAGGGGGCGAAAACATTCAGTACTTC CASSPTGGENIQYF
TRBJ1-6 . TRBD1 TRBV7-9 TGTGCCAGCAGCTTACTCGGACAGGGGAATTCACCCCTCCACTTT CASSLLGQGNSPLHF
TRBJ1-5 . . TRBV12-3/TRBV12-4 TGTGCCAGCAGTTTATTTATCGATCAGCCCCAGCATTTT CASSLFIDQPQHF
TRBJ2-3 . TRBD1 TRBV5-6 TGTGCCAGCAACCGACAGGGAATAGGCACAGATACGCAGTATTTT CASNRQGIGTDTQYF
TRBJ2-1 . TRBD2 TRBV6-5 TGTGCCAGCAATCGGGGGGTTTCCTACAATGAGCAGTTCTTC CASNRGVSYNEQFF
TRBJ2-2 . . TRBV6-1 TGTGCCAGCAGTGGAAGACCGGGACACTCGAACACCGGGGAGCTGTTTTTT CASSGRPGHSNTGELFF
TRBJ2-7 . . TRBV30 TGTGCCTGGACTGAGGATGGGGGCCCCTCCTACGAGCAGTACTTC CAWTEDGGPSYEQYF
TRBJ2-7 . TRBD1 TRBV28 TGTGCCAGCAGCGGGGGGACAGGGGGCCGAGAGCAGTACTTC CASSGGTGGREQYF
TRBJ2-7 . TRBD2 TRBV5-1 TGCGCCAGCAGCCTCAGTGGCGGGACTACGATGCAGTACTTC CASSLSGGTTMQYF
TRBJ2-1 . TRBD2 TRBV7-2 TGTGCCAGCAGCTTTAGGCCGCCTCTAGCGGGAGGGTACAATGAGCAGTTCTTC CASSFRPPLAGGYNEQFF
TRBJ2-7 . TRBD2 TRBV29-1 TGCAGCGTTGAAGGTGGAGCGGGAGGTCGCTACGAGCAGTACTTC CSVEGGAGGRYEQYF
TRBJ2-1 . . TRBV21-1 TGTGGCAGCGAAGGAAACTCTGGGCGGCGAACAGGGGGCTCCTACAATGAGCAGTTCTTC CGSEGNSGRRTGGSYNEQFF